This TCR beta chain is from a study of T cells after yellow fever vaccination. The study's findings and limits: Clones that expanded after primary vaccination mostly reappeared after the booster (just over 95% CD4, roughly 87% CD8). A faster peak, day 5 versus 15, was reached by the weaker secondary response.

The V gene lost 2 bases and the J gene lost 4 bases, with 13 bases spanning the gap. The CDR3 is made up of 14 amino acids. The germline V gene encodes CDR1 DFQATT and CDR2 SNEGSKA (reference sequence). Comment on this clonotype: Its cognate antigen is unknown.

It was through 5'RACE template switching that TCR cDNA was made, with a universal primer site and UMIs added. Each CDR3 protein is one row after TCRdb ran MiXCR on the 5' RACE reads. The table records hundreds of thousands of distinct CDR3 sequences, 9% to 15% of them present only once. The sample was PBMCs, taken on the day of the yellow fever booster vaccination. The TCR comes from a man aged 25-45 years who received the YFV17D yellow fever vaccine. The rearrangement joins TRBV20-1 to TRBJ2-3; D is ambiguous. The DNA of the CDR3 is TGCAGTGCTAGATGGATCGTGGGGTCAGATACGCAGTATTTT. It codes for CSARWIVGSDTQYF.